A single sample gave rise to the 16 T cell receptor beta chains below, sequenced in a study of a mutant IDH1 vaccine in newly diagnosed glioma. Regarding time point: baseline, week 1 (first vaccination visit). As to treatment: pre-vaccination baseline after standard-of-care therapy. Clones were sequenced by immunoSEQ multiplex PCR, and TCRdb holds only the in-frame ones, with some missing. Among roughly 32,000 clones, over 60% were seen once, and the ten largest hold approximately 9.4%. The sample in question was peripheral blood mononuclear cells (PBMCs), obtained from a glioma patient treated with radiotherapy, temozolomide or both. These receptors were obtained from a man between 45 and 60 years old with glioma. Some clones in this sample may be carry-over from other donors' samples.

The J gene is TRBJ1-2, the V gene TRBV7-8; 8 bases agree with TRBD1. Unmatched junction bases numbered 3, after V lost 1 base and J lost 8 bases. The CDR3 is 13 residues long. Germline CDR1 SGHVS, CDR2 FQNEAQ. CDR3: CASSLVAGGGYTF. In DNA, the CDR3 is TGTGCCAGCAGCTTAGTGGCAGGGGGCGGCTACACCTTC.

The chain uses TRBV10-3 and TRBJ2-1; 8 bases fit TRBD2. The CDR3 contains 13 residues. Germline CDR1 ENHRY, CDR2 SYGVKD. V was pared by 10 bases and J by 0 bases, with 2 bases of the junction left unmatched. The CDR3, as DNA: TGTGCCACCGGGACTAGCTCCTACAATGAGCAGTTCTTC. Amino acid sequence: CATGTSSYNEQFF.

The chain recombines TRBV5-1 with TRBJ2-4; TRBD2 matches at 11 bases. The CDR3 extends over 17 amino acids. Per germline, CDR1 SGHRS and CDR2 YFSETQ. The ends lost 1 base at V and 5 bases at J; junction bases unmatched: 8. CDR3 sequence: CASSLRLAGGPENIQYF. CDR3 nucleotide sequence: TGCGCCAGCAGCTTGCGTTTAGCGGGAGGGCCGGAAAACATTCAGTACTTC.

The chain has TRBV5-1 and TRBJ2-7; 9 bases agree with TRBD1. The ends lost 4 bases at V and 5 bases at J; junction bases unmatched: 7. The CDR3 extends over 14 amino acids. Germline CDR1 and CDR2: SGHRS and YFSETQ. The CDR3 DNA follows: TGCGCCAGCAGCGAACGGGACAGGGATGACGAGCAGTACTTC. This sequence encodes CASSERDRDDEQYF.

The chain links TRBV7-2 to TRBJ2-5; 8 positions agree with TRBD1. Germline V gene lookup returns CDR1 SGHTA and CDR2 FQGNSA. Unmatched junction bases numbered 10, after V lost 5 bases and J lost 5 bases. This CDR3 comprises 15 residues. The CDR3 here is CASSEGTGWRETQYF. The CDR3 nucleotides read TGTGCCAGCAGCGAAGGGACAGGCTGGAGGGAGACCCAGTACTTC. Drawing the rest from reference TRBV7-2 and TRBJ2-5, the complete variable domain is GAGVSQSPSNKVTEKGKDVELRCDPISGHTALYWYRQSLGQGLEFLIYFQGNSAPDKSGLPSDRFSAERTGGSVSTLTIQRTQQEDSAVYLCASSEGTGWRETQYFGPGTRLLVL.

CDR3 in amino acids: CAWARQVQETQYF. In DNA, the CDR3 is TGTGCCTGGGCCAGACAGGTCCAAGAGACCCAGTACTTC. V and J are TRBV30 and TRBJ2-5, with a tentative D call TRBD1 (6 bases). The V end lost 5 bases, the J end lost 1 base, and 11 bases lay between the germline ends. This CDR3 contains 13 residues. The germline V gene has CDR1 GTSNPN and CDR2 SVGIG (reference sequence).

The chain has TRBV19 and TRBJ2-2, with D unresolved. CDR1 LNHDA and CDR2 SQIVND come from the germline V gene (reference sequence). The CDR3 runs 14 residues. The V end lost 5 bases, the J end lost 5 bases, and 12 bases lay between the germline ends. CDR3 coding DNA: TGTGCCAGTAGTGCCCTAATAGGGACCGGGGAGCTGTTTTTT. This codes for CASSALIGTGELFF. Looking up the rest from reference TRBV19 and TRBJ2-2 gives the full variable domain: DGGITQSPKYLFRKEGQNVTLSCEQNLNHDAMYWYRQDPGQGLRLIYYSQIVNDFQKGDIAEGYSVSREKKESFPLTVTSAQKNPTAFYLCASSALIGTGELFFGEGSRLTVL.

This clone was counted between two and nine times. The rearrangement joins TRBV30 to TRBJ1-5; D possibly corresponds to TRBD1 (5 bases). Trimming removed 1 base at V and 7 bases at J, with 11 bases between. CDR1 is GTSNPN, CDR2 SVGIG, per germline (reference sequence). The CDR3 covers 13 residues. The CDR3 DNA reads TGTGCCTGGAGTGCGGGGGAACCACAGCCCCAGCATTTT. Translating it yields CAWSAGEPQPQHF.

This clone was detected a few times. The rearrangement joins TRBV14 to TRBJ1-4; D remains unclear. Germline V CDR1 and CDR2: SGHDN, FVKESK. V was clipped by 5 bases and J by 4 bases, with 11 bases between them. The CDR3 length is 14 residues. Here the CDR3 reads CASSSGVLNEKLFF. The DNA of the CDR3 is TGTGCCAGCAGCTCGGGAGTCCTTAATGAAAAACTGTTTTTT.

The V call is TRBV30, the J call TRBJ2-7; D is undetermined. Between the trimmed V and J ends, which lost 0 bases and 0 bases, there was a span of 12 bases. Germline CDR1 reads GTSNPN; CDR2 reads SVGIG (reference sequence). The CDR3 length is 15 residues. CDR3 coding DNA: TGTGCCTGGAGTGTACGACAAGGGTTCTCCTACGAGCAGTACTTC. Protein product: CAWSVRQGFSYEQYF. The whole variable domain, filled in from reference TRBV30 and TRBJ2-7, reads SQTIHQWPATLVQPVGSPLSLECTVEGTSNPNLYWYRQAAGRGLQLLFYSVGIGQISSEVPQNLSASRPQDRQFILSSKKLLLSDSGFYLCAWSVRQGFSYEQYFGPGTRLTVT.

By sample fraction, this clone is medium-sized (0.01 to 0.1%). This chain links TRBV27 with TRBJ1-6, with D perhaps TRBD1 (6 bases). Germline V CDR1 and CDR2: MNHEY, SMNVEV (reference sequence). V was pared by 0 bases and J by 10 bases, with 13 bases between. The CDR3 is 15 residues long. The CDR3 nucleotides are TGTGCCAGCAGTTTATCAGGGACAACCGGGTCACCCCTCCACTTT. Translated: CASSLSGTTGSPLHF.

The CDR3 spells CASSFKIGGNEQYF. CDR3 nucleotides: TGTGCCAGCAGCTTTAAGATAGGGGGAAACGAGCAGTACTTC. This chain uses TRBV7-9 with TRBJ2-7, with D possibly matching TRBD1 (6 bases). Germline loops: CDR1 SEHNR, CDR2 FQNEAQ (reference sequence). The CDR3 extends over 14 amino acids. V was clipped by 3 bases and J by 5 bases, with 14 bases between them.

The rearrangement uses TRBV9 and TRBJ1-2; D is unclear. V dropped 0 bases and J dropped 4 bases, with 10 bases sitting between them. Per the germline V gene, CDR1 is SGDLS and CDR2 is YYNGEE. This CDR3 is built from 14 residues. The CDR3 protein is CASSVVEGSYGYTF. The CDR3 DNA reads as TGTGCCAGCAGCGTAGTTGAGGGAAGCTATGGCTACACCTTC.

CDR3 DNA sequence: TGTGCCAGCAGTCCCTGGATGAACACTGAAGCTTTCTTT. Encoded protein: CASSPWMNTEAFF. The rearrangement joins TRBV27 to TRBJ1-1, with D unclear. The V end lost 5 bases, the J end lost 0 bases, and 7 bases lay between the germline ends. Germline V lookup: CDR1 MNHEY, CDR2 SMNVEV (reference sequence). This CDR3 is built from 13 residues.

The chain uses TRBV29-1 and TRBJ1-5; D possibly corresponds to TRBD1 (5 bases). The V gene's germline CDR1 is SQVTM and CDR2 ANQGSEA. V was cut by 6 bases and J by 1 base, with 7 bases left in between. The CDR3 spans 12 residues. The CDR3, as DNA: TGCAGCGTCCGGGACAGCAATCAGCCCCAGCATTTT. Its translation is CSVRDSNQPQHF.

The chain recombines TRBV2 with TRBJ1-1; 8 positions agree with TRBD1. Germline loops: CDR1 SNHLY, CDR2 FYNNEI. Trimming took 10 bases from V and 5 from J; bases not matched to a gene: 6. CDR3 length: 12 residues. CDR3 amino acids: CATRRTGTEAFF. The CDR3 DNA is TGTGCCACTCGACGGACAGGGACTGAAGCTTTCTTT.